Presented here are 13 T cell receptor beta chains from one specimen sequenced in a study of radiotherapy plus CTLA-4 blockade in lung cancer. Clones were read by immunoSEQ multiplex PCR, and TCRdb kept only the in-frame ones, dropping some. The sample consists of tens of thousands of clones, around four fifths of them appearing once. The sequences come from peripheral blood, collected from a patient treated with radiotherapy plus ipilimumab. The origin of the receptors is a human donor with non-small cell lung cancer who had a complete response to radiotherapy plus ipilimumab.

This clone was seen only a few times. CDR3 loop: CASSRGGLAKNIQYF. In nucleotides, the CDR3 is TGTGCCAGCAGCAGGGGGGGCTTAGCCAAAAACATTCAGTACTTC. The V call is TRBV5-4, the J call TRBJ2-4; possibly TRBD2 for D (7 bases). Germline loops: CDR1 SGHNT, CDR2 YYREEE (reference sequence). V shed 4 bases and J shed 0 bases, with 11 bases lying between them. This CDR3 is 15 amino acids long.

The chain couples TRBV14 to TRBJ2-7, with D perhaps TRBD1 or TRBD2 (5 bases each). V was trimmed by 1 base and J by 1 base, leaving 11 bases between them. The V gene's germline CDR1 is SGHDN and CDR2 FVKESK. The CDR3 is 15 amino acids. The CDR3: CASSQGPWGSYEQYV. The CDR3 nucleotides are TGTGCCAGCAGCCAAGGTCCCTGGGGGTCCTACGAGCAGTACGTC.

A single count supports this clone. The CDR3 here is CASIKGGGQDINEQFF. CDR3 in DNA: TGTGCCAGCATAAAAGGGGGAGGACAAGATATCAATGAGCAGTTCTTC. The rearrangement joins TRBV28 to TRBJ2-1; D tentatively reads TRBD1 or TRBD2 (6 bases each). This CDR3 is 16 amino acids long. V lost 7 bases and J 6 bases, leaving 22 bases between the germline ends. The germline V gene encodes CDR1 MDHEN and CDR2 SYDVKM.

The table lists this clone with a few counts. V gene TRBV5-1 combines with J gene TRBJ1-3, with D perhaps matching TRBD1 (6 bases). The CDR3 is made up of 15 amino acids. V lost 4 bases, J lost 4 bases, and 15 bases lay in between. Germline V CDR1 and CDR2: SGHRS, YFSETQ. The chain's CDR3 is CASSPQGVGGNTIYF. For the CDR3, the DNA is TGCGCCAGCAGCCCACAGGGAGTGGGGGGAAACACCATATATTTT.

The chain links TRBV19 to TRBJ2-5; weak D call: TRBD1 (6 bases). The CDR3 length is 15 residues. Trimming shortened V by 5 bases and J by 2 bases, and 15 bases separated the two germline ends. CDR1 is LNHDA and CDR2 is SQIVND in the germline V gene (reference sequence). CDR3 bases: TGTGCCAGTAGTTCCCCGGACAGTTTTCAAGAGACCCAGTACTTC. This sequence encodes CASSSPDSFQETQYF.

This clone has more than one count but fewer than ten. This chain connects TRBV30 to TRBJ1-2; 12 bases fit TRBD1. Germline CDR1 reads GTSNPN; CDR2 reads SVGIG (reference sequence). The CDR3 covers 14 residues. With 2 bases clipped from V and 7 bases from J, the junction kept 5 bases outside the gene matches. CDR3 amino acids: CAWSRDRGPGGYTF. CDR3 DNA: TGTGCCTGGAGTCGGGACAGGGGGCCCGGTGGCTACACCTTC.

The chain has TRBV7-8 and TRBJ1-1; D may be TRBD1 (5 bases). The CDR3 runs 18 residues. The V end lost 4 bases, the J end lost 1 base, and 22 bases lay between the germline ends. Germline V CDR1 and CDR2: SGHVS, FQNEAQ. CDR3 bases: TGTGCCAGCAGCTACTATAAGGGACCGATTCTCGAGAACACTGAAGCTTTCTTT. Translation: CASSYYKGPILENTEAFF.

The V gene is TRBV14, the J gene TRBJ2-1, with TRBD2 identical over 11 bases. V lost 3 bases and J lost 4; bases outside the gene matches: 2. This CDR3 spans 15 amino acids. Germline CDR1 SGHDN, CDR2 FVKESK. The CDR3 bases are TGTGCCAGCAGCCAGACTAGCGGGGCTTACAATGAGCAGTTCTTC. It encodes CASSQTSGAYNEQFF.

This clone was detected only once. V is TRBV30 and J is TRBJ1-4, with D uncertain. Per the germline V gene, CDR1 is GTSNPN and CDR2 is SVGIG (reference sequence). The length of the CDR3 is 12 residues. V was trimmed by 4 bases and J by 4 bases, leaving 7 bases between them. The CDR3 sequence: CAWNGVNEKLFF. The CDR3 nucleotides read TGTGCCTGGAACGGGGTTAATGAAAAACTGTTTTTT.

The chain is built from TRBV27 and TRBJ2-3; possibly TRBD2 for D (6 bases). V dropped 8 bases and J dropped 0 bases, with 9 bases sitting between them. The CDR3 consists of 13 residues. Per germline, CDR1 MNHEY and CDR2 SMNVEV (reference sequence). The CDR3 sequence: CASWRGSTDTQYF. Written as DNA, the CDR3 is TGTGCCAGCTGGAGGGGAAGCACAGATACGCAGTATTTT.

The V and J genes are TRBV29-1 and TRBJ2-5, with TRBD1 as a possible D gene (5 bases). Germline V gene sequence: CDR1 SQVTM, CDR2 ANQGSEA. The V and J ends lost 3 bases and 5 bases respectively, with 10 bases between them. This CDR3 spans 12 amino acids. The CDR3 DNA follows: TGCAGCGTTGATTTGGGGCGGGAGACCCAGTACTTC. Its protein is CSVDLGRETQYF.

The chain's CDR3 is CASSLDPGGYGYTF. As DNA, the CDR3 is TGTGCCAGCAGCTTAGATCCGGGAGGCTATGGCTACACCTTC. The gene calls are TRBV7-2 and TRBJ1-2; no firm D call. The CDR3 is 14 amino acids. V gave up 1 base and J gave up 4 bases, with 10 bases separating them. CDR1 is SGHTA, CDR2 FQGNSA, per germline.

The chain couples TRBV29-1 to TRBJ1-3, with no clear D. The V gene's germline CDR1 is SQVTM and CDR2 ANQGSEA. Between the trimmed V and J ends, which lost 2 bases and 3 bases, there was a span of 11 bases. This CDR3 comprises 14 residues. Written as DNA, the CDR3 is TGCAGCGTTGAATTAAGGGAGTTTGGAAACACCATATATTTT. Translation: CSVELREFGNTIYF.